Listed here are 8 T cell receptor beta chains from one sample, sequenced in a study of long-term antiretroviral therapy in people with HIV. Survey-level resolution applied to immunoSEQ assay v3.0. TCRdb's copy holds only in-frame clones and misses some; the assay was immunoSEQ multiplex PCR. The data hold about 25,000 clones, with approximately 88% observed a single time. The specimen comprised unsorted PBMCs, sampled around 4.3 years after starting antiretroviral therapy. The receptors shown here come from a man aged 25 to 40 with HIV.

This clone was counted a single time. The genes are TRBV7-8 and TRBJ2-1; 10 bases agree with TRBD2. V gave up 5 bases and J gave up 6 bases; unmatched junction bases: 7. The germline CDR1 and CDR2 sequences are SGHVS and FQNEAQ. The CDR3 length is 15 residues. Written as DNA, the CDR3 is TGTGCCAGCAGCGAGGGGCTAGCGGGGGTCAATGAGCAGTTCTTC. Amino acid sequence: CASSEGLAGVNEQFF.

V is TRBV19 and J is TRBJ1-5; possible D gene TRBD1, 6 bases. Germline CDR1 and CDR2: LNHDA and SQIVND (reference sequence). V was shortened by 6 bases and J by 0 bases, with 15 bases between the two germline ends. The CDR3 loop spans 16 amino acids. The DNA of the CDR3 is TGTGCCAGTAGGACCGGGGGGGCGAATAGCAATCAGCCCCAGCATTTT. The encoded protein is CASRTGGANSNQPQHF.

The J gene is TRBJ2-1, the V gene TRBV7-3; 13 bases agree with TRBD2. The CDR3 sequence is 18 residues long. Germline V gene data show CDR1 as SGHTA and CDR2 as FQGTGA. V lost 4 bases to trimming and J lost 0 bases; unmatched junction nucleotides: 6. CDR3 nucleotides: TGTGCCAGCAGCTCACGGACTAGCGGGGGACCCTCCTACAATGAGCAGTTCTTC. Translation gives CASSSRTSGGPSYNEQFF.

The CDR3 loop reads CSVVPGTERWGYTF. The CDR3 nucleotides read TGCAGCGTTGTTCCCGGGACAGAAAGGTGGGGCTACACCTTC. This chain connects TRBV29-1 to TRBJ1-2; TRBD1 aligns across 7 bases. Germline values: CDR1 SQVTM, CDR2 ANQGSEA. Trimming removed 4 bases from V and 8 bases from J; junction bases left unmatched: 13. The CDR3 has 14 residues.

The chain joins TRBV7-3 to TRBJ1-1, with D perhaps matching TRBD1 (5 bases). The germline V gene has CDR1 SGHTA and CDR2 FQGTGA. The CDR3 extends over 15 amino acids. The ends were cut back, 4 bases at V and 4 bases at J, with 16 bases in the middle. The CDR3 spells CASSSLGPLRTEAFF. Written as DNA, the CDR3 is TGTGCCAGCAGCTCCCTGGGGCCCCTACGCACTGAAGCTTTCTTT.

Here the CDR3 reads CAWSVGSDTQYF. CDR3 in DNA: TGTGCCTGGAGTGTAGGGTCAGATACGCAGTATTTT. The gene calls are TRBV30 and TRBJ2-3, with D unclear. The V and J ends lost 0 bases and 4 bases respectively, with 5 bases between them. The CDR3 has 12 residues. The germline V gene encodes CDR1 GTSNPN and CDR2 SVGIG (reference sequence).

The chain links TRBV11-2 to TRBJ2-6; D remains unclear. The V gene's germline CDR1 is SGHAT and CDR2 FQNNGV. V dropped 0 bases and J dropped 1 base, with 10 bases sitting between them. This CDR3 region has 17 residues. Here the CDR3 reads CASSLDRLGSGANVLTF. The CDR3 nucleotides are TGTGCCAGCAGCTTAGATCGGCTGGGGTCTGGGGCCAACGTCCTGACTTTC.

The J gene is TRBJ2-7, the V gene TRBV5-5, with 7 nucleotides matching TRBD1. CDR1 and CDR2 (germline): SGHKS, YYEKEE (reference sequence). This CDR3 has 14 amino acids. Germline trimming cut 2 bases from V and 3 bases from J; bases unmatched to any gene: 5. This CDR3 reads CASSFDRAYYEQYF. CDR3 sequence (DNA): TGTGCCAGCAGCTTCGACAGGGCTTACTACGAGCAGTACTTC.